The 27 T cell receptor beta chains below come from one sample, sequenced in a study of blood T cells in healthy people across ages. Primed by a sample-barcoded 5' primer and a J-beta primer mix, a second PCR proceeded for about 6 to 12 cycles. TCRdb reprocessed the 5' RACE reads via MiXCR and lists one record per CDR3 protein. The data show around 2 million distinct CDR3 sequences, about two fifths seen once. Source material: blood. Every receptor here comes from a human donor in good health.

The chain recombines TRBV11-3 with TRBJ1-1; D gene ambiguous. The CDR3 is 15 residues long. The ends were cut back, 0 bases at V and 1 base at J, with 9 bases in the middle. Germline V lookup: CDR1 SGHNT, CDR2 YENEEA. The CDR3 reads CASSLDLEWNTEAFF. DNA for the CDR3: TGTGCCAGCAGCTTAGATCTCGAGTGGAACACTGAAGCTTTCTTT. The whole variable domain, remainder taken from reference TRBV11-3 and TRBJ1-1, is EAGVVQSPRYKIIEKKQPVAFWCNPISGHNTLYWYLQNLGQGPELLIRYENEEAVDDSQLPKDRFSAERLKGVDSTLKIQPAELGDSAVYLCASSLDLEWNTEAFFGQGTRLTVV.

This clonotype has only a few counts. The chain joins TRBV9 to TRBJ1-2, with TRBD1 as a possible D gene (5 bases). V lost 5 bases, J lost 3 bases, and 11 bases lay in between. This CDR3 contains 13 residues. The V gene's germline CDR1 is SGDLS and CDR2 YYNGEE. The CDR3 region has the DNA TGTGCCAGCAGAGGGGCAGTTCACTATGGCTACACCTTC. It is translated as CASRGAVHYGYTF. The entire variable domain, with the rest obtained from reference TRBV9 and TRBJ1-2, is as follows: DSGVTQTPKHLITATGQRVTLRCSPRSGDLSVYWYQQSLDQGLQFLIQYYNGEERAKGNILERFSAQQFPDLHSELNLSSLELGDSALYFCASRGAVHYGYTFGSGTRLTVV.

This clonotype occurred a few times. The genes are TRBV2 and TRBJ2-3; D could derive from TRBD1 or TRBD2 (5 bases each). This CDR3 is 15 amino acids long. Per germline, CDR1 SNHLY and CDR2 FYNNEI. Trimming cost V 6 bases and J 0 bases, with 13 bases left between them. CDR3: CASRARDHSTDTQYF. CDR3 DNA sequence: TGTGCCAGCAGAGCACGGGACCATAGCACAGATACGCAGTATTTT.

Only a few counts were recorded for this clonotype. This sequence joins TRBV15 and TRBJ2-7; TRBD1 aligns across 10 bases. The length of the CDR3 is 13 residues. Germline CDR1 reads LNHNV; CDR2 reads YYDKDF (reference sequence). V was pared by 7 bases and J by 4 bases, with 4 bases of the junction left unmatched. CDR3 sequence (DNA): TGTGCCACCACGGGACAGGGGAGGTACGAGCAGTACTTC. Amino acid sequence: CATTGQGRYEQYF. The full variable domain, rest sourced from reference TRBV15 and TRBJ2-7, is DAMVIQNPRYQVTQFGKPVTLSCSQTLNHNVMYWYQQKSSQAPKLLFHYYDKDFNNEADTPDNFQSRRPNTSFCFLDIRSPGLGDTAMYLCATTGQGRYEQYFGPGTRLTVT.

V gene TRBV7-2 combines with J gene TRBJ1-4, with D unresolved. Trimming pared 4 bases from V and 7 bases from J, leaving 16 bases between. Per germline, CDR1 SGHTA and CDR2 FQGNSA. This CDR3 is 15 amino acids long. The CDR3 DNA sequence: TGTGCCAGCAGCTCTATAACAGAGGGTAGTGAAAAACTGTTTTTT. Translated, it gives CASSSITEGSEKLFF.

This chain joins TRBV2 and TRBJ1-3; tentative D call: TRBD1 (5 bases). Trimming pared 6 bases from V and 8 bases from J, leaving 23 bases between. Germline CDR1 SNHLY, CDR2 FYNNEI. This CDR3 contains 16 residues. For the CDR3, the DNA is TGTGCCAGCAGCATGGGGACCTCAGGAGCAGGGTACACCATATATTTT. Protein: CASSMGTSGAGYTIYF.

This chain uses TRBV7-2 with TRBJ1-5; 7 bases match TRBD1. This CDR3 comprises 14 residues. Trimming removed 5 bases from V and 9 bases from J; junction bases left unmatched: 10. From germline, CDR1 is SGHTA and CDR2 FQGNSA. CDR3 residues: CASSPDRVGRPQHF. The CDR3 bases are TGTGCCAGCAGCCCCGACAGGGTAGGACGGCCCCAGCATTTT.

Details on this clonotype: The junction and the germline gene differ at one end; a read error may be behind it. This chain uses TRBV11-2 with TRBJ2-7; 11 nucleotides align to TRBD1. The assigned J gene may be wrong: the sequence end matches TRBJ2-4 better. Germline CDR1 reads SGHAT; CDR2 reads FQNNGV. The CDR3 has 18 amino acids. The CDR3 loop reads CVSSLPRSGQGAKNIQYF. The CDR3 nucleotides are TGTGTCAGCAGCTTACCTCGAAGCGGACAGGGGGCGAAAAACATTCAGTACTTC.

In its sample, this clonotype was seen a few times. As DNA, the CDR3 is TGTGCCAGCAGCCGGGTGTATGACGGCAACTATGGCTACACCTTC. This codes for CASSRVYDGNYGYTF. The chain has TRBV7-8 and TRBJ1-2, with D unresolved. This CDR3 has 15 residues. Trimming left V 5 bases short and J 2 bases short, with 15 bases between. Germline assignment: CDR1 SGHVS and CDR2 FQNEAQ. The variable domain in full, with the rest retrieved from reference TRBV7-8 and TRBJ1-2, is GAGVSQSPRYKVAKRGQDVALRCDPISGHVSLFWYQQALGQGPEFLTYFQNEAQLDKSGLPSDRFFAERPEGSVSTLKIQRTQQEDSAVYLCASSRVYDGNYGYTFGSGTRLTVV.

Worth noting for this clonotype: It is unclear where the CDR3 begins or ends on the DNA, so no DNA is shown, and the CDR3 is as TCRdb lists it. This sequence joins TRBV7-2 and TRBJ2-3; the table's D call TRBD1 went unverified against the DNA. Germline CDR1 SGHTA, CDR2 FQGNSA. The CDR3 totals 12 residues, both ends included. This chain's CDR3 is CASSWGLGAGYF.

Written as DNA, the CDR3 is TGTGCCAGCAGTTTAAACGTGGGGCCCGGGGACTATGGCTACACCTTC. Encoded protein: CASSLNVGPGDYGYTF. The J gene is TRBJ1-2, the V gene TRBV28, with D possibly TRBD1 on 5 matching bases. Germline values: CDR1 MDHEN, CDR2 SYDVKM. CDR3 length: 16 residues. V lost 2 bases and J lost 3, with 16 bases in between.

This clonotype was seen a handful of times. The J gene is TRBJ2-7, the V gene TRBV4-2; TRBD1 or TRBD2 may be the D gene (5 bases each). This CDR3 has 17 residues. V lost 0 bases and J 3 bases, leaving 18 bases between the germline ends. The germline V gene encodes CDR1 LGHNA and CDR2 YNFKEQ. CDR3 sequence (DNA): TGTGCCAGCAGCCAAGATGGCAGGGTGGGAGAAAGCTACGAGCAGTACTTC. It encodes CASSQDGRVGESYEQYF.

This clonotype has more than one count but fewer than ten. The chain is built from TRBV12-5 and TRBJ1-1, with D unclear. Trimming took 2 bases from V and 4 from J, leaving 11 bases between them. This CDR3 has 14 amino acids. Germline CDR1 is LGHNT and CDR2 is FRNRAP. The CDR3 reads CASGLWGGGTEAFF. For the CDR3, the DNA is TGTGCTAGTGGTTTGTGGGGTGGAGGCACTGAAGCTTTCTTT.

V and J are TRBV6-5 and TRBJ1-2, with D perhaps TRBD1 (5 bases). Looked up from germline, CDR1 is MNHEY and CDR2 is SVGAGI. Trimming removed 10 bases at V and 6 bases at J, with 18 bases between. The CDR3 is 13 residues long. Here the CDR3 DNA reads TGTGCCACATTTCCCGGGACCAATGATGGCTACACCTTC. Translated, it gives CATFPGTNDGYTF.

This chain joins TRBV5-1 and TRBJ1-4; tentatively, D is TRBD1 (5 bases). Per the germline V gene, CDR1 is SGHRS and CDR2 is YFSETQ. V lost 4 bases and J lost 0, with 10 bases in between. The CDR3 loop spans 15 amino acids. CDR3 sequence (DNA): TGCGCCAGCAGCCGAGACAGATCAACTAATGAAAAACTGTTTTTT. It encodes CASSRDRSTNEKLFF.

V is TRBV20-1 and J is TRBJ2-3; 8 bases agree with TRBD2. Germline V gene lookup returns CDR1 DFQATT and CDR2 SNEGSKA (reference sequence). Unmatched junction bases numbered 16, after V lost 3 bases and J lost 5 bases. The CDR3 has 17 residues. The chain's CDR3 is CSASGWGTGGPGDTQYF. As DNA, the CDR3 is TGCAGTGCTAGCGGGTGGGGTACGGGGGGGCCTGGAGATACGCAGTATTTT.

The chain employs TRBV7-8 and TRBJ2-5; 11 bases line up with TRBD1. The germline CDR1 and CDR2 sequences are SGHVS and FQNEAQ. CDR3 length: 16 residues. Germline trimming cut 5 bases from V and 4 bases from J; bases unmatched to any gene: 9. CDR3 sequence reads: CASSPRRDRGLETQYF. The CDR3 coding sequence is TGTGCCAGCAGCCCCCGCCGGGACAGGGGGTTAGAGACCCAGTACTTC.

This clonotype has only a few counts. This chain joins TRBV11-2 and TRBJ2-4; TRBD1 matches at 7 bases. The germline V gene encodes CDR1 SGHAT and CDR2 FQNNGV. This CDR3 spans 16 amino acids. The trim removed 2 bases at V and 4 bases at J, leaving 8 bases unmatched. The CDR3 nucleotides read TGTGCCAGCAGCTTACCCCGACAGGGATTAAAAAACATTCAGTACTTC. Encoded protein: CASSLPRQGLKNIQYF.

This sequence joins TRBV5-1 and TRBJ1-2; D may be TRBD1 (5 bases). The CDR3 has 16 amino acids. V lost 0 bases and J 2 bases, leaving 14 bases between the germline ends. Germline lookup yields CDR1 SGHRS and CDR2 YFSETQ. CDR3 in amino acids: CASSLGFGAGNYGYTF. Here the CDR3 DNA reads TGCGCCAGCAGCTTGGGGTTTGGGGCAGGGAACTATGGCTACACCTTC.

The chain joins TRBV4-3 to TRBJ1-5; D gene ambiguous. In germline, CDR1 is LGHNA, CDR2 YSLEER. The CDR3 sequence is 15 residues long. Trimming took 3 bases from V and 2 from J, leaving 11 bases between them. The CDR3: CASSHLYLGNQPQHF. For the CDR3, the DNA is TGCGCCAGCAGCCATCTTTACCTAGGCAATCAGCCCCAGCATTTT.

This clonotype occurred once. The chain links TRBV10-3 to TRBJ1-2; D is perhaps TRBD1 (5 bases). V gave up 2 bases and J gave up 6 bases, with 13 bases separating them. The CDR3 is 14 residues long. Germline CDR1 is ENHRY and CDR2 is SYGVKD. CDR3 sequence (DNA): TGTGCCATCAGTGAGCGGGGGGGTCCCAATGGCTACACCTTC. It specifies CAISERGGPNGYTF.

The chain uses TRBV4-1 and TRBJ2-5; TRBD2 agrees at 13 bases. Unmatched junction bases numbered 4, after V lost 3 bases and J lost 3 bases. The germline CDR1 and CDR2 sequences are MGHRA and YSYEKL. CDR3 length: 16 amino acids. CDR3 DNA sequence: TGCGCCAGCAGCCAGATGGGACTAGCGGGGAAAGAGACCCAGTACTTC. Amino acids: CASSQMGLAGKETQYF.

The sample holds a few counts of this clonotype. The CDR3 region is CASTLEPNQPQHF. The CDR3 DNA follows: TGTGCCAGCACCCTGGAGCCCAATCAGCCCCAGCATTTT. This chain connects TRBV7-6 to TRBJ1-5; D is ambiguous. The CDR3 sequence is 13 residues long. V was cut by 7 bases and J by 3 bases, with 10 bases left in between. CDR1 is SGHVS and CDR2 is FNYEAQ in the germline V gene. The full variable domain, with the rest looked up from reference TRBV7-6 and TRBJ1-5, is GAGVSQSPRYKVTKRGQDVALRCDPISGHVSLYWYRQALGQGPEFLTYFNYEAQQDKSGLPNDRFSAERPEGSISTLTIQRTEQRDSAMYRCASTLEPNQPQHFGDGTRLSIL.

The DNA for the CDR3 is TGCGCCAGCAGCTCCCGTGGAGGGGGGAACACTGAAGCTTTCTTT. This sequence encodes CASSSRGGGNTEAFF. The chain combines TRBV5-1 with TRBJ1-1; D perhaps matches TRBD1 (6 bases). The V gene's germline CDR1 is SGHRS and CDR2 YFSETQ. V dropped 3 bases and J dropped 1 base, with 13 bases sitting between them. The CDR3 has 15 amino acids.

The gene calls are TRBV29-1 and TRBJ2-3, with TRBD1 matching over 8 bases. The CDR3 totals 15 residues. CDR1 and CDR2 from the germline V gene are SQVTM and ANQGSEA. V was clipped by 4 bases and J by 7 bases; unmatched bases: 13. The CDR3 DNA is TGCAGCGTTGGCCGGTTCAGGGGGCCAAGCTATACGCAGTATTTT. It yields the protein CSVGRFRGPSYTQYF.

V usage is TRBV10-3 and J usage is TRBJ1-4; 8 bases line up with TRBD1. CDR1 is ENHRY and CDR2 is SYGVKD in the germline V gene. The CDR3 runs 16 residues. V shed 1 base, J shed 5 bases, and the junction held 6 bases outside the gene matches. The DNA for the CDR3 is TGTGCCATCAGTGAGTGGGCGGGACAGGCCAATGAAAAACTGTTTTTT. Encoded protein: CAISEWAGQANEKLFF.

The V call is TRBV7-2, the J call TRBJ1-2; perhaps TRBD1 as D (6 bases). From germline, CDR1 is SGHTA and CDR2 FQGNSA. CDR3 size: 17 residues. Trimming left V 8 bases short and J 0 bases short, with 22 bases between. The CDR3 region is CASGYNSGGGANYGYTF. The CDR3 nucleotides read TGTGCCAGCGGATATAATAGTGGAGGGGGAGCTAACTATGGCTACACCTTC.